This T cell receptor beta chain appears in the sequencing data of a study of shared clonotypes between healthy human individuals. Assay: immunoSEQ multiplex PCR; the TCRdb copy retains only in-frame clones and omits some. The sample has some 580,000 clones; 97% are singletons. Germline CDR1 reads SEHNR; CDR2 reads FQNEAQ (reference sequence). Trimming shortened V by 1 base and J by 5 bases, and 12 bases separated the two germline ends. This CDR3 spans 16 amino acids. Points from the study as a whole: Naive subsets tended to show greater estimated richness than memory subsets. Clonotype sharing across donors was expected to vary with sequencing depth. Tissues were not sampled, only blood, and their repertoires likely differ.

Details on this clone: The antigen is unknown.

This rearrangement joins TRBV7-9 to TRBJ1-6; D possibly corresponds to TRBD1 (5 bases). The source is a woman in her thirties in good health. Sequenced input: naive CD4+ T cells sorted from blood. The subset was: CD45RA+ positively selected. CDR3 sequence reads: CASSLVRGSDNSPLHF. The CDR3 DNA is TGTGCCAGCAGCTTAGTAAGGGGCAGTGATAATTCACCCCTCCACTTT.